The T cell receptor beta chain described here comes from a study of control samples from healthy donors and cancer patients. Only in-frame clones appear in the TCRdb table, and some are missing; sequencing was by immunoSEQ multiplex PCR. The sample lists 50,000 to 75,000 clones; 90% were seen once. Germline CDR1 and CDR2: SQVTM and ANQGSEA. Trimming at V came to 5 bases and at J to 1 base, leaving 4 bases not matched to a gene. The CDR3 loop spans 13 amino acids. The chain joins TRBV29-1 to TRBJ2-7; 8 nucleotides agree with TRBD1. The clonotype was recovered from a man between 60 and 70 years old with colorectal cancer. The sample comprised PBMCs. This chain's CDR3 is CSVHDRGSYEQYF. CDR3 DNA sequence: TGCAGCGTTCACGACAGGGGTTCCTACGAGCAGTACTTC.